These 22 T cell receptor beta chains were all obtained from the same sample, sequenced in a study of blood T cell repertoires in COVID-19. Assay used: immunoSEQ multiplex PCR; TCRdb lists only in-frame clones, some missing. This table has more than 100,000 clones, about nine tenths appearing once. The sequencing input was peripheral blood. The receptors were gathered from a man aged 40-50 years with acute or convalescent COVID-19.

There are a few counts of this clone. The chain has TRBV28 and TRBJ1-1, with D possibly TRBD1 on 6 matching bases. Germline CDR1 MDHEN, CDR2 SYDVKM. The CDR3 totals 12 residues. Between the trimmed V and J ends, which lost 7 bases and 4 bases, there was a span of 10 bases. This CDR3 reads CASKVGGTEAFF. In DNA form, the CDR3 reads TGTGCCAGCAAGGTAGGGGGCACTGAAGCTTTCTTT.

The CDR3 spells CASSEFRGWSGNTIYF. CDR3 coding DNA: TGTGCCAGCAGCGAGTTCAGGGGGTGGTCTGGAAACACCATATATTTT. This chain uses TRBV27 with TRBJ1-3; TRBD1 matches at 7 bases. V gave up 6 bases and J gave up 1 base; unmatched junction bases: 9. The CDR3 sequence is 16 residues long. The germline CDR1 and CDR2 sequences are MNHEY and SMNVEV (reference sequence).

This clone was observed once. This rearrangement joins TRBV5-5 to TRBJ1-6; 7 bases line up with TRBD1. The V segment lost 3 bases and the J segment 9 bases; nucleotides outside the gene matches: 12. The CDR3 is made up of 16 amino acids. Germline values: CDR1 SGHKS, CDR2 YYEKEE (reference sequence). CDR3 nucleotide sequence: TGTGCCAGCAGCTCCCGGGACAGCGGCTGGGGTTCACCCCTCCACTTT. Protein sequence: CASSSRDSGWGSPLHF.

This clone was recorded a few times. J is TRBJ1-1 and V is TRBV5-4; TRBD1 aligns across 7 bases. The CDR3 totals 13 residues. With V trimmed by 5 bases and J by 3 bases, 4 bases remained unmatched. The germline V gene has CDR1 SGHNT and CDR2 YYREEE (reference sequence). CDR3: CASSRQGYTEAFF. DNA of the CDR3: TGTGCCAGCAGTCGACAGGGTTACACTGAAGCTTTCTTT.

The chain combines TRBV11-2 with TRBJ1-2; no firm D call. V was clipped by 2 bases and J by 7 bases, with 11 bases between them. CDR3 length: 13 residues. Germline assignment: CDR1 SGHAT and CDR2 FQNNGV. Here the CDR3 reads CASSLTRLGGYTF. Written as DNA, the CDR3 is TGTGCCAGCAGCTTAACTAGGCTGGGTGGCTACACCTTC.

The V call is TRBV27, the J call TRBJ2-7; TRBD2 matches 8 bases. Germline values: CDR1 MNHEY, CDR2 SMNVEV (reference sequence). The CDR3 has 14 residues. V dropped 6 bases and J dropped 3; count of bases not matched to a gene: 7. The CDR3 bases are TGTGCCAGCAGCCGCAGCGGGGGCTACTACGAGCAGTACTTC. It is translated as CASSRSGGYYEQYF.

The chain links TRBV6-5 to TRBJ2-3; 7 nucleotides align to TRBD1. The ends lost 7 bases at V and 3 bases at J; junction bases unmatched: 7. The CDR3 extends over 14 amino acids. Germline V gene sequence: CDR1 MNHEY, CDR2 SVGAGI. The CDR3, as DNA: TGTGCCAGCACCAACAGGGGTGAGACAGATACGCAGTATTTT. Its protein is CASTNRGETDTQYF.

V usage is TRBV5-1 and J usage is TRBJ1-1; D is uncertain. Trimming took 0 bases from V and 1 from J, leaving 7 bases between them. Germline lookup yields CDR1 SGHRS and CDR2 YFSETQ. The CDR3 sequence is 14 residues long. This chain's CDR3 is CASSLGAGNTEAFF. The CDR3 DNA sequence: TGCGCCAGCAGCTTGGGGGCAGGGAACACTGAAGCTTTCTTT.

V usage is TRBV5-6 and J usage is TRBJ1-1; no clear D gene. Germline lookup yields CDR1 SGHDT and CDR2 YYEEEE. The V and J ends lost 1 base and 2 bases respectively, with 9 bases between them. The CDR3 is made up of 14 amino acids. CDR3 sequence: CASSLWAVNTEAFF. The CDR3 DNA reads as TGTGCCAGCAGCTTGTGGGCAGTAAACACTGAAGCTTTCTTT.

The chain uses TRBV20-1 and TRBJ2-5, with TRBD2 matching over 7 bases. Germline V gives CDR1 DFQATT, CDR2 SNEGSKA (reference sequence). CDR3 length: 14 amino acids. Trimming at V came to 3 bases and at J to 1 base, leaving 5 bases not matched to a gene. This CDR3 is CSASVAGSQETQYF. CDR3 nucleotides: TGCAGTGCTAGTGTAGCGGGTAGCCAAGAGACCCAGTACTTC.

The V gene is TRBV6-5, the J gene TRBJ2-5; tentative D call: TRBD2 (5 bases). Germline lookup yields CDR1 MNHEY and CDR2 SVGAGI. V was trimmed by 2 bases and J by 1 base, leaving 11 bases between them. The CDR3 spans 15 residues. The CDR3 sequence: CASSYEGYSQETQYF. The CDR3 bases are TGTGCCAGCAGTTACGAGGGCTACAGCCAAGAGACCCAGTACTTC.

Note on this clone: A read error is possible here, since a much larger clone lies one base away. V gene TRBV5-4 combines with J gene TRBJ1-2; D is perhaps TRBD1 (5 bases). The CDR3 length is 13 residues. Germline CDR1 and CDR2: SGHNT and YYREEE (reference sequence). DNA for the CDR3: TGTGCCAACAGCTACTCGGGGGACTATGGCTACACCTTC. Its translation is CANSYSGDYGYTF. Complete variable domain (other parts from reference TRBV5-4 and TRBJ1-2): ETGVTQSPTHLIKTRGQQVTLRCSSQSGHNTVSWYQQALGQGPQFIFQYYREEENGRGNFPPRFSGLQFPNYSSELNVNALELDDSALYLCANSYSGDYGYTFGSGTRLTVV.

V gene TRBV30 combines with J gene TRBJ1-2, with a tentative D call TRBD1 (5 bases). With 0 bases removed from V and 1 base from J, the gap between germline ends came to 9 bases. The CDR3 totals 14 residues. Germline lookup yields CDR1 GTSNPN and CDR2 SVGIG (reference sequence). CDR3 amino acids: CAWSVAGLNYGYTF. CDR3 in DNA: TGTGCCTGGAGTGTAGCAGGGCTTAACTATGGCTACACCTTC.

This chain joins TRBV12-3 or TRBV12-4 and TRBJ2-7, with a possible D match to TRBD2 (6 bases). This CDR3 has 13 residues. The germline V and J ends were trimmed by 2 bases and 4 bases, with 9 bases remaining between them. Here the CDR3 DNA reads TGTGCCAGCAGTTTACTTGGGGGGTACGAGCAGTACTTC. This encodes CASSLLGGYEQYF.

The chain recombines TRBV2 with TRBJ1-2, with D perhaps matching TRBD1 (5 bases). Trimming removed 2 bases at V and 5 bases at J, with 9 bases between. CDR1 SNHLY and CDR2 FYNNEI come from the germline V gene. The CDR3 sequence is 13 residues long. In nucleotides, the CDR3 is TGTGCCAGCAGTGAAAGGCAGGGTTATGGCTACACCTTC. This codes for CASSERQGYGYTF.

This clone has a single count. The chain joins TRBV10-2 to TRBJ2-5; TRBD2 aligns across 7 bases. The CDR3 totals 15 residues. The germline CDR1 and CDR2 sequences are WSHSY and SAAADI. The ends lost 5 bases at V and 2 bases at J; junction bases unmatched: 8. The CDR3 here is CASSLWRGWQETQYF. For the CDR3, the DNA is TGCGCCAGCAGTCTTTGGCGGGGGTGGCAAGAGACCCAGTACTTC.

V and J are TRBV10-2 and TRBJ2-5, with D maybe TRBD1 (6 bases). The CDR3 has 14 amino acids. The V gene lost 0 bases and the J gene lost 4 bases, with 9 bases spanning the gap. Germline V lookup: CDR1 WSHSY, CDR2 SAAADI. The CDR3: CASSESRGPETQYF. CDR3 nucleotides: TGCGCCAGCAGTGAGTCCAGGGGTCCAGAGACCCAGTACTTC.

The V gene is TRBV6-2 or TRBV6-3, the J gene TRBJ1-2, with D hard to call. The length of the CDR3 is 13 residues. The germline V gene has CDR1 MNHEY and CDR2 SVGEGT. Trimming took off 5 bases at V and 3 bases at J, with 10 bases between the two ends. The CDR3 nucleotides read TGTGCCAGCAGTCGGGAGCCACACTATGGCTACACCTTC. Its protein is CASSREPHYGYTF.

The CDR3 region has the DNA TGTGCCAGCAGTGAAGGGCAGAGAAGCGATCAGCCCCAGCATTTT. Translated: CASSEGQRSDQPQHF. The J gene is TRBJ1-5, the V gene TRBV6-1; D unclear. V was shortened by 1 base and J by 5 bases, with 12 bases between the two germline ends. CDR1 and CDR2 (germline): MNHNS, SASEGT. This CDR3 is 15 amino acids long.

This chain uses TRBV27 with TRBJ1-2; 7 bases line up with TRBD1. V was pared by 2 bases and J by 4 bases, with 4 bases of the junction left unmatched. The CDR3 covers 14 residues. CDR1 MNHEY and CDR2 SMNVEV come from the germline V gene (reference sequence). CDR3 DNA: TGTGCCAGCAGTTTAAGAGGGACAGTCTATGGCTACACCTTC. Translated, it gives CASSLRGTVYGYTF.

The V and J genes are TRBV4-3 and TRBJ1-6; 9 positions agree with TRBD1. Looked up from germline, CDR1 is LGHNA and CDR2 is YSLEER. The CDR3 has 17 residues. The V segment lost 2 bases and the J segment 7 bases; nucleotides outside the gene matches: 9. Written as DNA, the CDR3 is TGCGCCAGCAGCCAATGGTTTTGGACAGGGGACAATTCACCCCTCCACTTT. The encoded protein is CASSQWFWTGDNSPLHF.

The chain links TRBV30 to TRBJ1-1; 9 bases are a match to TRBD1. CDR3 length: 15 residues. Germline assignment: CDR1 GTSNPN and CDR2 SVGIG (reference sequence). Trimming at V came to 2 bases and at J to 2 bases, leaving 6 bases not matched to a gene. CDR3 residues: CAWSPGQGENTEAFF. The CDR3 bases are TGTGCCTGGAGTCCGGGACAGGGAGAAAACACTGAAGCTTTCTTT.